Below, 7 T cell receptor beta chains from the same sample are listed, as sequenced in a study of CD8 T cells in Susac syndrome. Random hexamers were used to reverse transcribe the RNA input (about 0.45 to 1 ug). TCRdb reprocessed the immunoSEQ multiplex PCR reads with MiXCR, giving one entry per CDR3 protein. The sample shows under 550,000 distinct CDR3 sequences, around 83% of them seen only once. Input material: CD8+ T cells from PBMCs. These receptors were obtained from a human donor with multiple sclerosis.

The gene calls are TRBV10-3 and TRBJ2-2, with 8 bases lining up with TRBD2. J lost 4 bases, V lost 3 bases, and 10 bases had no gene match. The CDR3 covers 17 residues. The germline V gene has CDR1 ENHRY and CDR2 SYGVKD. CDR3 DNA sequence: TGTGCCATCAGTGACGGGGGGGCCCTCGGGGGCACCGGGGAGCTGTTTTTT. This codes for CAISDGGALGGTGELFF.

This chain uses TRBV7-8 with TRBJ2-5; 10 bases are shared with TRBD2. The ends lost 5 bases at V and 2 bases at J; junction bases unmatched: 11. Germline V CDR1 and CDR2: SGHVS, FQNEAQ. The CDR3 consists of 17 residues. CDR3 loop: CASSPGLAGAIQETQYF. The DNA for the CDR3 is TGTGCCAGCAGCCCTGGGCTAGCGGGGGCCATTCAAGAGACCCAGTACTTC.

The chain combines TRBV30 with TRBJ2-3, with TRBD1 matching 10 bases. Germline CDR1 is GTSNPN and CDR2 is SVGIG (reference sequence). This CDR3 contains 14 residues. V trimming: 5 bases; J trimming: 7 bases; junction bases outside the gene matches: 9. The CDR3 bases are TGTGCCTGGGGATCCGGGACAGGGGTCAATACGCAGTATTTT. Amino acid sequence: CAWGSGTGVNTQYF.

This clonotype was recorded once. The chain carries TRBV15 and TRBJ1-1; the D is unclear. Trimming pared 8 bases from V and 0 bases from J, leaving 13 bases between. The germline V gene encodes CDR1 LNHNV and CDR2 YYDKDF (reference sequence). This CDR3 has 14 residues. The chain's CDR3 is CATSAGRMNTEAFF. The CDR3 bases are TGTGCCACCTCCGCGGGCAGGATGAACACTGAAGCTTTCTTT. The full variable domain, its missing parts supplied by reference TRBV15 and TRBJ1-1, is DAMVIQNPRYQVTQFGKPVTLSCSQTLNHNVMYWYQQKSSQAPKLLFHYYDKDFNNEADTPDNFQSRRPNTSFCFLDIRSPGLGDTAMYLCATSAGRMNTEAFFGQGTRLTVV.

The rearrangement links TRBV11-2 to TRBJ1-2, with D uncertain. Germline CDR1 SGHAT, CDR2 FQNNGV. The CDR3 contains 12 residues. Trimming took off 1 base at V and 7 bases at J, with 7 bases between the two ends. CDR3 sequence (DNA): TGTGCCAGCAGCTTAGGGACGCGTGGCTACACCTTC. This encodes CASSLGTRGYTF.

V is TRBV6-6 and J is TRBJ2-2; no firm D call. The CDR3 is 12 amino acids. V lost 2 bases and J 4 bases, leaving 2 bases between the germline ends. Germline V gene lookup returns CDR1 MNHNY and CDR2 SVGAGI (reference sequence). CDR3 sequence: CASSYTTGELFF. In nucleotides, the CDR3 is TGTGCCAGCAGTTACACCACCGGGGAGCTGTTTTTT.

In nucleotides, the CDR3 is TGCGCCAGCAGCCAAGTTGGGGAGGAGAAGACCCAGTACTTC. Protein sequence: CASSQVGEEKTQYF. J is TRBJ2-5 and V is TRBV4-1, with D possibly TRBD2 on 6 matching bases. There are 14 residues in the CDR3. The V gene's germline CDR1 is MGHRA and CDR2 YSYEKL. Trimming shortened V by 1 base and J by 6 bases, and 12 bases separated the two germline ends.